In this sample, the clone carrying this T cell receptor beta chain turned up many times. This sample is drawn from a study of T-cell reconstitution after alpha-beta-depleted transplantation in children. As it was prepared, the TCRbeta library received unique molecular identifiers. TCRdb fed the PCR reads into MiXCR, producing one record per CDR3 protein. The sample has over 400,000 distinct CDR3 sequences; roughly an eighth are singletons. Trimming at V came to 6 bases and at J to 2 bases, leaving 6 bases not matched to a gene. The CDR3 loop spans 15 amino acids. The TCR originated in a human donor who donated a stem cell graft to a child with combined immunodeficiency. The starting material was PBMCs from the stem cell graft donor, obtained from the stem cell graft. The chain carries TRBV12-3 or TRBV12-4 and TRBJ2-1; 8 nucleotides align to TRBD2. CDR3 residues: CASSLGLGTYNEQFF. In DNA form, the CDR3 reads TGTGCCAGCAGCCTGGGACTAGGGACCTACAATGAGCAGTTCTTC.